Listed below are T cell receptor beta chains from one sample, sequenced in a study of patients and donors after allogeneic stem cell transplantation. Each CDR3 protein is one row after TCRdb ran MiXCR on the RT-PCR reads. The sample has some 92,000 distinct CDR3 sequences, approximately 49% seen once. Sequenced input: blood, either unsorted or a sorted T cell fraction (not recorded which). These receptors were obtained from a human donor who was either an allogeneic HSCT recipient or a stem cell or donor lymphocyte infusion donor (not recorded which). It is not recorded whose cells these are; they may come from a transplant donor. Both conserved end residues are part of each CDR3. D genes are given only for firm matches. Clone size is shown for a subset of rows, as once, few, many or a class of expanded clone.

j_gene,abundance,v_gene,d_gene,CDR3aa,CDR3nt
TRBJ2-1,-,TRBV19,TRBD1,CASSIRVVGGSGYNEQFF,TGTGCCAGTTCCATTCGTGTTGTAGGGGGCAGCGGTTACAATGAGCAGTTCTTC
TRBJ1-2,few,TRBV6-5,TRBD1,CASSSLQGSYGYTF,TGTGCCAGCAGTTCCTTACAGGGGAGCTATGGCTACACCTTC
TRBJ2-1,-,TRBV28,-,CASSLDRPSYNEQFF,TGTGCCAGCAGTTTAGACAGGCCCTCCTACAATGAGCAGTTCTTC
TRBJ2-6,-,TRBV12-5,TRBD1,CASGWSRGNSGANVLTF,TGTGCTAGTGGTTGGAGCAGGGGGAACTCTGGGGCCAACGTCCTGACTTTC
TRBJ2-1,-,TRBV12-3/TRBV12-4,-,CASSSGLLSYNEQFF,TGTGCCAGCAGTTCTGGACTCCTCTCCTACAATGAGCAGTTCTTC
TRBJ1-5,few,TRBV20-1,TRBD1,CSALTGGGQPQHF,TGCAGTGCCCTCACAGGGGGCGGTCAGCCCCAGCATTTT
TRBJ1-1,few,TRBV28,-,CASSLRRTEAFF,TGTGCCAGCAGTTTAAGGAGGACTGAAGCTTTCTTT
TRBJ2-1,-,TRBV7-9,-,CASSFPQGDEQFF,TGTGCCAGCAGCTTTCCCCAGGGCGATGAGCAGTTCTTC
TRBJ1-2,-,TRBV12-3/TRBV12-4,-,CASMGYGYTF,TGTGCCAGCATGGGCTATGGCTACACCTTC
TRBJ1-1,-,TRBV3-1,TRBD1,CASSLGTGKVNTEAFF,TGTGCCAGCAGCCTCGGGACAGGGAAGGTGAACACTGAAGCTTTCTTT
TRBJ1-5,-,TRBV27,-,CASSLSGRPNQPQHF,TGTGCCAGCAGTTTATCAGGACGGCCGAATCAGCCCCAGCATTTT
TRBJ2-2,-,TRBV7-3,-,CASSFSGPTGELFF,TGTGCCAGCAGCTTTAGCGGCCCGACCGGGGAGCTGTTTTTT
TRBJ1-1,-,TRBV29-1,-,CSVGLGAEAFF,TGCAGCGTTGGGTTGGGGGCTGAAGCTTTCTTT
TRBJ1-1,once,TRBV29-1,-,CSTRKGNTEAFF,TGCAGCACCCGGAAGGGGAACACTGAAGCTTTCTTT
TRBJ2-1,-,TRBV7-2,TRBD2,CASSQYTSGRVGGF,TGTGCCAGCAGCCAATATACGAGCGGGAGGGTAGGGGGCTTC
TRBJ1-2,-,TRBV6-1,-,CATGPNYGYTF,TGTGCCACCGGACCTAACTATGGCTACACCTTC
TRBJ1-2,-,TRBV6-5,-,CASSHHREAFDGYTF,TGTGCCAGCAGCCATCATCGCGAGGCTTTCGATGGCTACACCTTC
TRBJ1-4,few,TRBV5-1,-,CASQADATNEKLFF,TGCGCCAGCCAAGCAGATGCAACTAATGAAAAACTGTTTTTT
TRBJ1-5,-,TRBV4-3,-,CASSQDHRAAGDQPQHF,TGCGCCAGCAGCCAAGATCACCGGGCAGCCGGGGATCAGCCCCAGCATTTT
TRBJ1-4,-,TRBV28,TRBD1,CASSFWTGESEKLFF,TGTGCCAGCAGTTTCTGGACAGGGGAGAGCGAAAAACTGTTTTTT
TRBJ1-5,few,TRBV6-2/TRBV6-3,-,CASSVQNQPQHF,TGTGCCAGCAGCGTCCAAAATCAGCCCCAGCATTTT
TRBJ2-1,-,TRBV7-9,-,CATRQESSYNEQFF,TGTGCCACAAGACAAGAAAGCTCCTACAATGAGCAGTTCTTC
TRBJ1-2,-,TRBV9,-,CASSVAGKFDYGYTF,TGTGCCAGCAGCGTAGCTGGAAAGTTTGACTATGGCTACACCTTC
TRBJ1-5,-,TRBV6-6,TRBD1,CASSSGQGGGQPQHF,TGTGCCAGCAGCTCGGGACAGGGAGGCGGTCAGCCCCAGCATTTT
TRBJ1-1,-,TRBV20-1,-,CSARDREPEAFF,TGCAGTGCTAGAGATAGGGAACCTGAAGCTTTCTTT